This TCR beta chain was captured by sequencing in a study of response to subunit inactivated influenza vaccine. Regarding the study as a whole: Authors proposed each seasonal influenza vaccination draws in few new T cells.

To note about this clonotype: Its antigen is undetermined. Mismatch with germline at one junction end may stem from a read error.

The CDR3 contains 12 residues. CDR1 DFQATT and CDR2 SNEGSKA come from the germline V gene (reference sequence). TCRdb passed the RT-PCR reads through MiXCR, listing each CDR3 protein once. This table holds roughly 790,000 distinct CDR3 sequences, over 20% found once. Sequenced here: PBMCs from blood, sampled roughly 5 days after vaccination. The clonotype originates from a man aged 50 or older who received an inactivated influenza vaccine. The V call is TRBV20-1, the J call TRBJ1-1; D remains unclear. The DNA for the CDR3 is TGCAGTGCTAGAATAGGGAACAGTGAAGCTTTCTTT. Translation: CSARIGNSEAFF.